Listed here are 26 T cell receptor beta chains from one sample, sequenced in a study of blood T cell repertoires in COVID-19. Measured with immunoSEQ multiplex PCR; TCRdb has only the in-frame clones, and not every one. The sample contains some 78,000 clones, 70% to 90% of which appear only once. The sample consisted of peripheral blood. The source is a woman of 80 years or more with active or convalescent COVID-19.

The V and J genes are TRBV9 and TRBJ2-1; 15 bases match TRBD2. Germline V lookup: CDR1 SGDLS, CDR2 YYNGEE. This CDR3 is built from 16 residues. The V segment lost 3 bases and the J segment 4 bases; nucleotides outside the gene matches: 2. CDR3 sequence: CASSEGLAGGYNEQFF. DNA for the CDR3: TGTGCCAGCAGCGAGGGACTAGCGGGGGGATACAATGAGCAGTTCTTC.

V and J are TRBV5-5 and TRBJ2-4; D remains unclear. V lost 4 bases, J lost 1 base, and 12 bases lay in between. The germline gives CDR1 SGHKS, CDR2 YYEKEE (reference sequence). The CDR3 is 15 amino acids. This CDR3 is CASSEVIVAKNIQYF. CDR3 in DNA: TGTGCCAGCAGCGAAGTAATAGTGGCCAAAAACATTCAGTACTTC. Filled out from reference TRBV5-5 and TRBJ2-4, the complete variable domain reads DAGVTQSPTHLIKTRGQQVTLRCSPISGHKSVSWYQQVLGQGPQFIFQYYEKEERGRGNFPDRFSARQFPNYSSELNVNALLLGDSALYLCASSEVIVAKNIQYFGAGTRLSVL.

The sample holds a few counts of this clone. The chain links TRBV19 to TRBJ2-3, with D maybe TRBD2 (6 bases). Germline V gives CDR1 LNHDA, CDR2 SQIVND (reference sequence). The CDR3 contains 20 residues. Between the trimmed V and J ends, which lost 0 bases and 0 bases, there was a span of 22 bases. The CDR3 loop is CASSIDVYPRSGTSTDTQYF. Written as DNA, the CDR3 is TGTGCCAGTAGTATAGATGTCTACCCCCGGTCGGGGACTAGCACAGATACGCAGTATTTT.

The chain joins TRBV5-1 to TRBJ1-5, with D unclear. V was shortened by 7 bases and J by 3 bases, with 11 bases between the two germline ends. Germline V lookup: CDR1 SGHRS, CDR2 YFSETQ. The CDR3 totals 13 residues. Here the CDR3 reads CASRSQDNQPQHF. The CDR3 region has the DNA TGCGCCAGCCGATCGCAGGACAATCAGCCCCAGCATTTT.

The chain is built from TRBV12-3 or TRBV12-4 and TRBJ1-1, with D possibly being TRBD1 (6 bases). The CDR3 contains 13 residues. Trimming took off 1 base at V and 11 bases at J, with 14 bases between the two ends. The CDR3, as DNA: TGTGCCAGCAGTTTAGGGGGGCACCAGGAGGCTTTCTTT. It yields the protein CASSLGGHQEAFF.

The chain combines TRBV5-4 with TRBJ2-5; 13 positions agree with TRBD2. The CDR3 has 16 amino acids. Germline CDR1 reads SGHNT; CDR2 reads YYREEE (reference sequence). With V trimmed by 5 bases and J by 2 bases, 6 bases remained unmatched. The chain's CDR3 is CASRPGTSGIQETQYF. DNA of the CDR3: TGTGCCAGCAGGCCCGGGACTAGCGGGATACAAGAGACCCAGTACTTC.

V is TRBV18 and J is TRBJ2-4, with D perhaps matching TRBD2 (5 bases). Germline V gene sequence: CDR1 KGHSH, CDR2 LQKENI. The CDR3 has 15 residues. Trimming removed 1 base at V and 8 bases at J, with 15 bases between. The CDR3 region is CASSPLSPGDDIQYF. DNA of the CDR3: TGTGCCAGCTCACCACTTTCCCCCGGGGATGACATTCAGTACTTC.

The chain couples TRBV7-8 to TRBJ1-2; a possible D gene is TRBD1 (5 bases). V was clipped by 5 bases and J by 0 bases, with 13 bases between them. The CDR3 is 15 amino acids. Germline V lookup: CDR1 SGHVS, CDR2 FQNEAQ. CDR3 bases: TGTGCCAGCAGCCCCCGAGACAGATCTAACTATGGCTACACCTTC. It specifies CASSPRDRSNYGYTF.

The rearrangement joins TRBV19 to TRBJ2-5; TRBD2 aligns across 7 bases. In germline, CDR1 is LNHDA, CDR2 SQIVND (reference sequence). The CDR3 spans 14 residues. J was trimmed by 4 bases and V by 2 bases; bases with no gene match: 4. The CDR3 DNA is TGTGCCAGTAGTATATCGGGGGGTCGAGAGACCCAGTACTTC. Protein sequence: CASSISGGRETQYF.

The rearrangement links TRBV7-2 to TRBJ2-1; possibly TRBD1 for D (5 bases). Trimming left V 0 bases short and J 5 bases short, with 14 bases between. Germline V lookup: CDR1 SGHTA, CDR2 FQGNSA. This CDR3 is built from 16 residues. The CDR3 region has the DNA TGTGCCAGCAGCTTAGCCGGTGGGGCCAACCACAATGAGCAGTTCTTC. Protein: CASSLAGGANHNEQFF. Looking up the rest from reference TRBV7-2 and TRBJ2-1 gives the full variable domain: GAGVSQSPSNKVTEKGKDVELRCDPISGHTALYWYRQSLGQGLEFLIYFQGNSAPDKSGLPSDRFSAERTGGSVSTLTIQRTQQEDSAVYLCASSLAGGANHNEQFFGPGTRLTVL.

This chain connects TRBV5-1 to TRBJ2-7; perhaps TRBD1 as D (5 bases). CDR1 is SGHRS, CDR2 YFSETQ, per germline. The germline V and J ends were trimmed by 0 bases and 10 bases, with 8 bases remaining between them. The CDR3 covers 11 residues. CDR3 amino acids: CASSLVGQQYF. The CDR3 nucleotides are TGCGCCAGCAGCTTGGTGGGGCAACAGTACTTC.

The chain uses TRBV7-8 and TRBJ2-7, with TRBD2 identical over 11 bases. Germline CDR1 SGHVS, CDR2 FQNEAQ. J gave up 1 base and V 4 bases, and 9 bases lay outside the gene matches. The CDR3 covers 17 residues. The CDR3 spells CASSSPIRLAGSYEQYF. CDR3 coding DNA: TGTGCCAGCAGCTCACCTATAAGACTAGCGGGGTCCTACGAGCAGTACTTC.

The chain combines TRBV6-4 with TRBJ2-1; 9 bases agree with TRBD2. From germline, CDR1 is MRHNA and CDR2 SNTAGT. The V gene end was trimmed by 10 bases and the J gene end by 0 bases; junction bases not matched to a gene: 13. The CDR3 runs to 17 residues. The CDR3 DNA reads TGTGCCAACGGCACCGAGACTAGCGGCAGCTCCTACAATGAGCAGTTCTTC. The encoded protein is CANGTETSGSSYNEQFF.

The V call is TRBV20-1, the J call TRBJ2-4; TRBD2 matches 8 bases. Germline trimming cut 3 bases from V and 1 base from J; bases unmatched to any gene: 2. CDR3 size: 14 residues. CDR1 DFQATT and CDR2 SNEGSKA come from the germline V gene (reference sequence). The CDR3 DNA reads as TGCAGTGCTAGTGGCGGGGGGGCCAAAAACATTCAGTACTTC. Protein: CSASGGGAKNIQYF.

This chain uses TRBV6-6 with TRBJ1-2, with D possibly matching TRBD1 (5 bases). The germline V and J ends were trimmed by 0 bases and 0 bases, with 11 bases remaining between them. Per the germline V gene, CDR1 is MNHNY and CDR2 is SVGAGI (reference sequence). This CDR3 region has 16 residues. The CDR3 here is CASSYSTAGTNYGYTF. The CDR3 nucleotides are TGTGCCAGCAGTTACTCGACGGCAGGGACTAACTATGGCTACACCTTC.

This clone came up once. This chain links TRBV19 with TRBJ2-7; D is possibly TRBD1 (5 bases). Trimming cost V 3 bases and J 1 base, with 10 bases left between them. The CDR3 runs to 14 residues. Germline CDR1 and CDR2: LNHDA and SQIVND (reference sequence). DNA for the CDR3: TGTGCCAGTAGTATTAGGGGTAGTTCCTACGAGCAGTACTTC. Protein sequence: CASSIRGSSYEQYF.

This clone was seen a handful of times. V gene TRBV6-6 combines with J gene TRBJ2-7, with D possibly being TRBD2 (7 bases). The CDR3 is 14 residues long. Trimming removed 2 bases at V and 1 base at J, with 9 bases between. Germline values: CDR1 MNHNY, CDR2 SVGAGI (reference sequence). CDR3 sequence reads: CASSYRGGSYEQYF. CDR3 DNA sequence: TGTGCCAGCAGTTACAGGGGGGGGTCCTACGAGCAGTACTTC.

The V call is TRBV4-3, the J call TRBJ1-1; a possible D gene is TRBD1 (5 bases). Trimming removed 3 bases from V and 5 bases from J, with 10 bases in between. This CDR3 spans 13 amino acids. Germline V lookup: CDR1 LGHNA, CDR2 YSLEER. CDR3: CASSHLQGTEAFF. The CDR3 nucleotides read TGCGCCAGCAGCCATCTCCAGGGAACTGAAGCTTTCTTT.

V usage is TRBV3-1 (or the pseudogene TRBV3-2) and J usage is TRBJ2-1, with TRBD2 matching over 7 bases. Germline V gene lookup returns CDR1 LGHDT and CDR2 YNNKEL (reference sequence). After removal of 1 base from V and 7 bases from J, the junction contained 10 bases not matched to a gene. This CDR3 is built from 16 residues. CDR3 sequence reads: CASSQGSGGSGNEQFF. For the CDR3, the DNA is TGTGCCAGCAGCCAAGGGTCGGGCGGGAGTGGGAATGAGCAGTTCTTC.

The J gene is TRBJ2-2, the V gene TRBV28, with 8 bases fitting TRBD2. Trimming at V came to 8 bases and at J to 1 base, leaving 12 bases not matched to a gene. This CDR3 is built from 17 residues. CDR1 and CDR2 from the germline V gene are MDHEN and SYDVKM. CDR3: CASGPGLAGRNTGELFF. In nucleotides, the CDR3 is TGTGCCAGCGGCCCCGGGCTAGCGGGTCGGAACACCGGGGAGCTGTTTTTT.

The V and J genes are TRBV7-9 and TRBJ1-1; perhaps TRBD1 as D (5 bases). This CDR3 has 13 amino acids. Germline V gives CDR1 SEHNR, CDR2 FQNEAQ (reference sequence). V lost 1 base and J 5 bases, leaving 8 bases between the germline ends. CDR3 residues: CASSLVQETEAFF. The CDR3 region has the DNA TGTGCCAGCAGCTTAGTACAGGAGACTGAAGCTTTCTTT. Supplemented by reference TRBV7-9 and TRBJ1-1, the full variable domain reads DTGVSQNPRHKITKRGQNVTFRCDPISEHNRLYWYRQTLGQGPEFLTYFQNEAQLEKSRLLSDRFSAERPKGSFSTLEIQRTEQGDSAMYLCASSLVQETEAFFGQGTRLTVV.

V and J are TRBV30 and TRBJ1-6; D might be TRBD1 (6 bases). Between the trimmed V and J ends, which lost 2 bases and 6 bases, there was a span of 17 bases. This CDR3 spans 16 amino acids. Germline V lookup: CDR1 GTSNPN, CDR2 SVGIG (reference sequence). For the CDR3, the DNA is TGTGCCTGGAGTCGTACAGGGCCACCGCCTAATTCACCCCTCCACTTT. It specifies CAWSRTGPPPNSPLHF.

The rearrangement joins TRBV28 to TRBJ1-2; 8 nucleotides agree with TRBD1. Germline CDR1 MDHEN, CDR2 SYDVKM. The CDR3 runs 16 residues. The V gene end was trimmed by 2 bases and the J gene end by 4 bases; junction bases not matched to a gene: 9. The CDR3 loop is CASSLEGTGVTYGYTF. CDR3 nucleotide sequence: TGTGCCAGCAGTTTAGAAGGGACAGGCGTAACCTATGGCTACACCTTC.

This chain uses TRBV2 with TRBJ1-5; 7 nucleotides agree with TRBD1. The CDR3 totals 15 residues. The V gene end was trimmed by 5 bases and the J gene end by 3 bases; junction bases not matched to a gene: 7. Germline loops: CDR1 SNHLY, CDR2 FYNNEI. The CDR3, as DNA: TGTGCCAGCAGTAAGAGGGGGACAGACAATCAGCCCCAGCATTTT. It yields the protein CASSKRGTDNQPQHF. Variable domain in full (rest from reference TRBV2 and TRBJ1-5): EPEVTQTPSHQVTQMGQEVILRCVPISNHLYFYWYRQILGQKVEFLVSFYNNEISEKSEIFDDQFSVERPDGSNFTLKIRSTKLEDSAMYFCASSKRGTDNQPQHFGDGTRLSIL.

The chain has TRBV28 and TRBJ1-1; weak D call: TRBD1 (5 bases). CDR3 size: 12 residues. Trimming stripped 6 bases from V and 5 bases from J, with 10 bases between. Germline CDR1 reads MDHEN; CDR2 reads SYDVKM. Written as DNA, the CDR3 is TGTGCCAGCAGCCTCAGGGTTACTGAAGCTTTCTTT. This encodes CASSLRVTEAFF.

The chain has TRBV10-1 and TRBJ2-7, with TRBD1 identical over 9 bases. Per the germline V gene, CDR1 is WNHNN and CDR2 is SYGVQD (reference sequence). Unmatched junction bases numbered 10, after V lost 5 bases and J lost 2 bases. This CDR3 is built from 16 residues. The CDR3 sequence is CASSSGTGSLAYEQYF. CDR3 in DNA: TGCGCCAGCAGTTCCGGGACAGGGTCCTTAGCCTACGAGCAGTACTTC.